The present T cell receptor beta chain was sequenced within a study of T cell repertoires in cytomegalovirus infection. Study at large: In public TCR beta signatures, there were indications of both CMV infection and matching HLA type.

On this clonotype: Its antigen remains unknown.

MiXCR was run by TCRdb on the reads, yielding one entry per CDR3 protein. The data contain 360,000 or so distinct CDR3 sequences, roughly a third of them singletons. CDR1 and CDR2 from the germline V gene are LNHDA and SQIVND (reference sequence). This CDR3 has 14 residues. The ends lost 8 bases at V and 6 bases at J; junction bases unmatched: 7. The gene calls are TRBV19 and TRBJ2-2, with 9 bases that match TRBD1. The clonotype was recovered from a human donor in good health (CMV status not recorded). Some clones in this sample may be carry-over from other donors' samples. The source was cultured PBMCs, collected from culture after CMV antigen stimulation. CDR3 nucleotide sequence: TGTGCCAGTTCGACAGGGGGGACGGCCGGGGAGCTGTTTTTT. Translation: CASSTGGTAGELFF.